This TCR beta chain was profiled in a study of blood T cell repertoires in COVID-19. On the study more broadly: Sources were T cells, B-cell-depleted T cells, or PBMCs; the material itself was cDNA or gDNA.

In germline, CDR1 is SGHDT, CDR2 YYEEEE. Trimming removed 3 bases from V and 7 bases from J; junction bases left unmatched: 8. The CDR3 consists of 15 residues. Per the study methods: For nucleated cells, counts were estimated from reference gene primer amplification. The protocol was immunoSEQ multiplex PCR, while the TCRdb copy is restricted to in-frame clones and leaves out a portion. V, J and clone size derive from that table, while D and trimming were established from the DNA sequence. The data contain about 520,000 clones, 70% to 90% of them singletons. The receptor's source is a human donor in a cohort sampled during active COVID-19. This rearrangement joins TRBV5-6 to TRBJ1-5; TRBD1 aligns across 9 bases. What was sequenced was peripheral blood. CDR3 in DNA: TGTGCCAGCAGCTCATGGGGACAGGGCAGGCAGCCCCAGCATTTT. Translated: CASSSWGQGRQPQHF.